Listed below are T cell receptor beta chains from one sample, sequenced in a study of shared clonotypes between healthy human individuals. Assay: immunoSEQ multiplex PCR; the TCRdb copy retains only in-frame clones and omits some. Among around 1.1 million clones listed, around three quarters were seen once. The sequenced sample was memory CD4+ T cells from PBMCs. Source of these receptors: a young man in good health. Some clones in this sample may be carry-over from other donors' samples. CDR3s include the opening cysteine and the closing phenylalanine or tryptophan. The order of the fields is V gene, D gene, clone size, J gene, CDR3 DNA, CDR3 protein. D genes are given only for firm matches. Clone size appears in some rows only: once, few, many, or a class for an expanded clone.

TRBV9	-	-	TRBJ2-7	TGTGCCAGCAGCGTAGGTCCCTCCTCCTACGAGCAGTACTTC	CASSVGPSSYEQYF
TRBV7-7	-	-	TRBJ2-2	TGTGCCAGCAGCTGGATATCGACCGGGGAGCTGTTTTTT	CASSWISTGELFF
TRBV2	-	-	TRBJ1-1	TGTGCCAGCAGTCACCACTGGACCGCGGACACTGAAGCTTTCTTT	CASSHHWTADTEAFF
TRBV6-1	-	-	TRBJ2-3	TGTGCCAGCAAGGCGGCCTCGCTCGGGGATACGCAGTATTTT	CASKAASLGDTQYF
TRBV6-5	TRBD1	-	TRBJ2-5	TGTGCCAGCAGTTACTCGAGGGGACAGGGGATCCCCCAGTACTTC	CASSYSRGQGIPQYF
TRBV28	-	-	TRBJ1-1	TGTGCCAGCAGTTTAGCAGGGTATAGTGAAGCTTTCTTT	CASSLAGYSEAFF
TRBV19	TRBD2	-	TRBJ2-2	TGTGCCAGCAAACGGACTAGCAGGAACACCGGGGAGCTGTTTTTT	CASKRTSRNTGELFF
TRBV5-1	-	-	TRBJ2-1	TGCGCCAGCACATCTGGGCAGGGCGTCTACAATGAGCAGTTCTTC	CASTSGQGVYNEQFF
TRBV7-2	-	-	TRBJ2-7	TGTGCCAGCAGCACCGGGACCTACGAGCAGTACTTC	CASSTGTYEQYF
TRBV6-5	-	-	TRBJ1-3	TGTGCCAGCAGTTACTCCGCGGGGGTTGGAAACACCATATATTTT	CASSYSAGVGNTIYF
TRBV18	-	-	TRBJ1-1	TGTGCCAGCTCACCAACTAGCCAGGTCTCTGAAGCTTTCTTT	CASSPTSQVSEAFF
TRBV7-2	-	once	TRBJ2-3	TGTGCCAGCAGCTTAATGGGGAACACAGATACGCAGTATTTT	CASSLMGNTDTQYF
TRBV7-3	-	-	TRBJ2-7	TGTGCCAGCAGCCTCGGTCGCACAGGGTTCTACGAGCAGTACTTC	CASSLGRTGFYEQYF
TRBV18	-	-	TRBJ2-7	TGTGCCAGCTCACTGAACAGGGATTCCTACGAGCAGTACTTC	CASSLNRDSYEQYF
TRBV7-8	-	many	TRBJ1-5	TGTGCCAGCAGCTTAGCGTCGGGGGGTCTTACTCAGCCCCAGCATTTT	CASSLASGGLTQPQHF
TRBV2	-	-	TRBJ2-2	TGTGCCAGCACCGAGGCGGCCGGGGAGCTGTTTTTT	CASTEAAGELFF
TRBV28	-	-	TRBJ1-2	TGTGCCAGCAGCAAAACAGGGTCTGAAAGCTATGGCTACACCTTC	CASSKTGSESYGYTF
TRBV18	-	-	TRBJ2-3	TGTGCCAGCTCACCACCCTCAGGGGATACGCAGTATTTT	CASSPPSGDTQYF
TRBV27	-	-	TRBJ1-1	TGTGCCAGCAGTCCGGGAAGGGGCGGGAAAGCTTTCTTT	CASSPGRGGKAFF
TRBV29-1	-	few	TRBJ1-2	TGCAGCGTTGAGTCCCAAGCAGGTGGCTACACCTTC	CSVESQAGGYTF
TRBV7-2	-	-	TRBJ2-7	TGTGCCAGCAGCTTTGGGCTAGCCTCCTACGAGCAGTACTTC	CASSFGLASYEQYF
TRBV29-1	TRBD1	-	TRBJ1-1	TGCAGCGTTAAAACAGGGGGGTCCATGAACACTGAAGCTTTCTTT	CSVKTGGSMNTEAFF
TRBV19	TRBD2	-	TRBJ2-1	TGTGCCAGTAGTACCACCACGACTAGCATCGGGTACAATGAGCAGTTCTTC	CASSTTTTSIGYNEQFF
TRBV4-2	-	-	TRBJ2-7	TGTGCCAGCAGCCACCCACGGGTTGACGAGCAGTACTTC	CASSHPRVDEQYF
TRBV10-3	TRBD2	-	TRBJ2-7	TGTGCCACCGGGACTAGCGGGAGTATCGGCTACGAGCAGTACTTC	CATGTSGSIGYEQYF
TRBV5-3	-	-	TRBJ1-1	TGTGCCAGCAGTTCCGGACGGACTGAAGCTTTCTTT	CASSSGRTEAFF
TRBV28	TRBD1	once	TRBJ2-4	TGTGCCAGCAGTCGCCGGACAGGGGCGGTAAACATTCAGTACTTC	CASSRRTGAVNIQYF
TRBV7-2	TRBD1	-	TRBJ2-1	TGTGCCAGCAGCCCAGACAGGGGGCGCCTCGGGGAGCAGTTCTTC	CASSPDRGRLGEQFF
TRBV2	TRBD1	few	TRBJ2-3	TGTGCCAGCAGCGTTCGACAGGGGGGAGATACGCAGTATTTT	CASSVRQGGDTQYF
TRBV4-3	-	-	TRBJ2-2	TGCGCCAGCAGCCAGGGTCCTTTCACCGGGGAGCTGTTTTTT	CASSQGPFTGELFF
TRBV4-2	TRBD2	-	TRBJ2-1	TGTGCCAGCAGCCAACGAGTGGGGGGACTAGCGGGAAGTGAGCAGTTCTTC	CASSQRVGGLAGSEQFF
TRBV29-1	TRBD1	-	TRBJ1-4	TGCAGCGTCGCCGGGACAGGGGGCTATAATGAAAAACTGTTTTTT	CSVAGTGGYNEKLFF
TRBV5-1	TRBD1	-	TRBJ2-7	TGCGCCAGCAGCTTACGGACAGGGGGCTACGAGCAGTACTTC	CASSLRTGGYEQYF
TRBV10-3	TRBD1	-	TRBJ2-2	TGTGCCACCGGACAGGGGGCGCGAACCGGGGAGCTGTTTTTT	CATGQGARTGELFF
TRBV5-4	-	-	TRBJ1-4	TGTGCCAGCAGCTCAGAAGCAACTAATGAAAAACTGTTTTTT	CASSSEATNEKLFF
TRBV5-1	-	-	TRBJ2-1	TGCGCCAGCAGCTTGACAGGCTCCTACAATGAGCAGTTCTTC	CASSLTGSYNEQFF
TRBV5-4	-	-	TRBJ1-1	TGTGCCAGCAGCTTGGCGGGCGGAGAAGCTGAAGCTTTCTTT	CASSLAGGEAEAFF
TRBV7-3	-	-	TRBJ2-7	TGTGCCAGCAGCACACATCCTAGCGAGCAGTACTTC	CASSTHPSEQYF
TRBV7-2	TRBD2	-	TRBJ2-7	TGTGCCAGCAGCGCCGCTAGCGGGGACTCCTACGAGCAGTACTTC	CASSAASGDSYEQYF
TRBV7-3	-	once	TRBJ1-5	TGTGCCAGCAGCGAAAACAGGGATCAGCCCCAGCATTTT	CASSENRDQPQHF
TRBV19	-	few	TRBJ1-5	TGTGCCAGTAGTATAATGAGCTCCCGGGGCAATCAGCCCCAGCATTTT	CASSIMSSRGNQPQHF
TRBV6-4	-	-	TRBJ2-5	TGTGCCAGCAGCCCGGACTGGAATCAAGAGACCCAGTACTTC	CASSPDWNQETQYF
TRBV7-6	-	-	TRBJ2-2	TGTGCCAGCAGCTCCACAGGCCCCGGGGAGCTGTTTTTT	CASSSTGPGELFF
TRBV7-8	TRBD1	-	TRBJ1-5	TGTGCCAGCAGCACCTGGACAGGGGAGAATAGCAATCAGCCCCAGCATTTT	CASSTWTGENSNQPQHF
TRBV2	TRBD1	-	TRBJ2-1	TGTGCCAGCGGCAACAGGGGTAACAATGAGCAGTTCTTC	CASGNRGNNEQFF
TRBV7-3	-	few	TRBJ2-1	TGTGCCAGCAGCTTAAGTCCTGGCAATGAGCAGTTCTTC	CASSLSPGNEQFF
TRBV19	TRBD1	many	TRBJ1-1	TGTGCCAGTAGACAAGCGGGACAGGGTGTGGGTTTGAACACTGAAGCTTTCTTT	CASRQAGQGVGLNTEAFF
TRBV7-2	-	-	TRBJ2-7	TGTGCCAGCAGCCGGGACGGCTACGAGCAGTACTTC	CASSRDGYEQYF
TRBV28	-	-	TRBJ1-2	TGTGCCAGCAGTTTTGAGGGGATAGCTAACTATGGCTACACCTTC	CASSFEGIANYGYTF
TRBV6-6	TRBD1	-	TRBJ1-2	TGTGCCAGCAGTTCCTCAGGGGGCTGGGACTATGGCTACACCTTC	CASSSSGGWDYGYTF
TRBV18	-	-	TRBJ2-2	TGTGCCAGCTCACCACGACTAGAGGGGGTGAACACCGGGGAGCTGTTTTTT	CASSPRLEGVNTGELFF